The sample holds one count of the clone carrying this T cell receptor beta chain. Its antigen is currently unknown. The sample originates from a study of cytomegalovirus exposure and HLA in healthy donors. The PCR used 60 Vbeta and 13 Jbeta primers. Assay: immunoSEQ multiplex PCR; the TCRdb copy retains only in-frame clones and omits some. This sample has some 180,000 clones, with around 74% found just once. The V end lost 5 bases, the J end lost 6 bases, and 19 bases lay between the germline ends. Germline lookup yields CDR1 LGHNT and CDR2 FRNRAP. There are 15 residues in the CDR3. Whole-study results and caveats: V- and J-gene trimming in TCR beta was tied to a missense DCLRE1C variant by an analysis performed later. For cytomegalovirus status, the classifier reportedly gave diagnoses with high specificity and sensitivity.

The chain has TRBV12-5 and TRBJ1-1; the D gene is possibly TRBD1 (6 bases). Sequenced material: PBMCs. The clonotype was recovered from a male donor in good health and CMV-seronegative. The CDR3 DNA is TGTGCTAGTGGTCTGGGGGCAGGAGGAGGGGCTGAAGCTTTCTTT. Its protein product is CASGLGAGGGAEAFF.